The sample holds a few counts of the clone carrying this TCR beta chain. What it binds is not known. Other DNA sequences in this sample translate to the same CDR3. The entry originates in a study of beta chain features in type 1 diabetes. Findings and limits, study-wide: The study found moderately but significantly shorter TCRB CDR3s in all four CD4+ subsets of Type 1 diabetes patients.

Germline V gene sequence: CDR1 SGHTA, CDR2 FQGNSA. The CDR3 is 13 amino acids. V lost 3 bases and J lost 4; bases outside the gene matches: 0. Expressed TCRB transcripts were sequenced because the isolated RNA had all been reverse transcribed beforehand. Sequencing was performed with immunoSEQ multiplex PCR; in TCRdb, only in-frame clones are kept and a portion is missing. Counted here are about 650,000 clones, around 12% occurring once; the ten biggest clones make up about 0.11%. The chain carries TRBV7-2 and TRBJ2-5; TRBD1 aligns across 9 bases. The receptor comes from a man aged 25 to 40 with type 1 diabetes. Sample: naive CD4+ T cells from blood. The CDR3 loop reads CASSLTGGETQYF. The CDR3 DNA reads as TGTGCCAGCAGCTTGACAGGGGGAGAGACCCAGTACTTC.